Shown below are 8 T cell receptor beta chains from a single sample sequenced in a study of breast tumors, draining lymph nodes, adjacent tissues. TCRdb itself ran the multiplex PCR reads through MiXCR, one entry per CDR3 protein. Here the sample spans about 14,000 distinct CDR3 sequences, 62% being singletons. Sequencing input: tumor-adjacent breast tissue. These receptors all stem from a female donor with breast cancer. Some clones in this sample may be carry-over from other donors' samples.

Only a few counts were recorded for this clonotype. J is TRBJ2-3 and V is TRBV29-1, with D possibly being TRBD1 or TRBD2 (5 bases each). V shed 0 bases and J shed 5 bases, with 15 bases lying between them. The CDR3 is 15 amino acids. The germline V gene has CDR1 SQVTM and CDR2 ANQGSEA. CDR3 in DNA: TGCAGCGTTGAAGAATACGGGACCCTGGAAGATACGCAGTATTTT. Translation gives CSVEEYGTLEDTQYF.

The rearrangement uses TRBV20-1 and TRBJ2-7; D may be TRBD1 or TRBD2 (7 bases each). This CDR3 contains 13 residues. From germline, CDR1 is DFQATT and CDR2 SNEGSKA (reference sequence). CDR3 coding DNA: TGCAAGATACAGGGGACTAATACGTACGAGCAGTACTTC. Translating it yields CKIQGTNTYEQYF.

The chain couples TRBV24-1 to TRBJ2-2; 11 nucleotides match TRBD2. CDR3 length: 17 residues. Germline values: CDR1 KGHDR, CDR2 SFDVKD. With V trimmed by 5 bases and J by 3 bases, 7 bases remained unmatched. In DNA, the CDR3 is TGTGCCACCAGTGGTTCTAGCGGGAGGATTGACACCGGGGAGCTGTTTTTT. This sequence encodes CATSGSSGRIDTGELFF.

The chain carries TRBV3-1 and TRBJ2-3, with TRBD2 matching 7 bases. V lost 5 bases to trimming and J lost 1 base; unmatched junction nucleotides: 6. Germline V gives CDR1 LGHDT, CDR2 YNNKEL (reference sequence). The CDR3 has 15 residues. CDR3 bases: TGTGCCAGCAGCATTCAGCGGGGCGGCACAGATACGCAGTATTTT. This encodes CASSIQRGGTDTQYF.

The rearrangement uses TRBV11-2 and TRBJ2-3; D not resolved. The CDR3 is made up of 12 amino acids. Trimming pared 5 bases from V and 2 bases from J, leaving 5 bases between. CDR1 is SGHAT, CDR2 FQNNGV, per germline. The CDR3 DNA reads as TGTGCCAGCAGCCCAACCACAGATACGCAGTATTTT. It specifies CASSPTTDTQYF.

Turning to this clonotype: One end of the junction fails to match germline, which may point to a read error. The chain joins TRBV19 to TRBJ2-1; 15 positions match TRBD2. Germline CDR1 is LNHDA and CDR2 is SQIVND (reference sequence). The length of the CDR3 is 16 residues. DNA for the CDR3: TGTGCCCGTAGTATGCGGGGGACTAGCGGGAGGAATGAGCAGTTCTTC. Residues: CARSMRGTSGRNEQFF.

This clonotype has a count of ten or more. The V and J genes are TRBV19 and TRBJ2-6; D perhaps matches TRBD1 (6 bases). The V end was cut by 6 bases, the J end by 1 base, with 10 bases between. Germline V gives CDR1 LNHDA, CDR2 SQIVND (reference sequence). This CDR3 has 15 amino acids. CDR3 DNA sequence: TGTGCCAGTAGCCAGGGGCGTTCTGGGGCCAACGTCCTGACTTTC. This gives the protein CASSQGRSGANVLTF.

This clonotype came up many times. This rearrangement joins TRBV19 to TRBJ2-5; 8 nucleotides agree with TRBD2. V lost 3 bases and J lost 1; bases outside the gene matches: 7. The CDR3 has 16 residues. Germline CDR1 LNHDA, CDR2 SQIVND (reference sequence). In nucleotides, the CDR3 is TGTGCCAGTAGTATTAGCGGGGCAGAGGGCCAAGAGACCCAGTACTTC. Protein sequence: CASSISGAEGQETQYF.